The 5 T cell receptor beta chains presented below share a single source sample, sequenced in a study of radiation and T cells in renal cell carcinoma. Sample treatment: 15 Gy SBRT to primary tumor, nephrectomy 4 weeks later. The assay was immunoSEQ multiplex PCR, and TCRdb's table has in-frame clones only and misses some. The table has 15,000 or so clones, approximately 53% seen once. This specimen was tumor tissue, taken from a patient whose treatment included radiotherapy and nephrectomy. These receptors were obtained from a woman in her sixties with renal cell carcinoma.

The chain uses TRBV6-6 and TRBJ1-2; perhaps TRBD1 as D (6 bases). CDR3 length: 13 residues. Deletions cut 5 bases from V and 5 bases from J, with 12 bases between. From germline, CDR1 is MNHNY and CDR2 SVGAGI (reference sequence). CDR3 sequence reads: CASSRSTGYGYTF. CDR3 coding DNA: TGTGCCAGCAGTCGATCCACAGGGTATGGCTACACCTTC.

This clone showed up just a few times. The chain joins TRBV7-6 to TRBJ2-7, with TRBD2 as a possible D gene (6 bases). Trimming shortened V by 1 base and J by 6 bases, and 13 bases separated the two germline ends. This CDR3 is built from 14 residues. Germline V CDR1 and CDR2: SGHVS, FNYEAQ. The CDR3 bases are TGTGCCAGCAGCTTAGGTGTCGGGGGAGGCGAGCAGTACTTC. Translating it yields CASSLGVGGGEQYF.

CDR3 DNA sequence: TGTGCCAGCAGCTTAGCCCCTGGACGGGACAGGGGCAGTACAGATACGCAGTATTTT. Amino acids: CASSLAPGRDRGSTDTQYF. The rearrangement links TRBV7-9 to TRBJ2-3; 10 bases line up with TRBD1. Germline V lookup: CDR1 SEHNR, CDR2 FQNEAQ (reference sequence). The CDR3 has 19 residues. J gave up 3 bases and V 0 bases, and 12 bases lay outside the gene matches.

The table lists this clone with a few counts. The V call is TRBV4-2, the J call TRBJ1-5; 9 bases are shared with TRBD1. The germline gives CDR1 LGHNA, CDR2 YNFKEQ. After removal of 0 bases from V and 7 bases from J, the junction contained 4 bases not matched to a gene. The CDR3 sequence is 15 residues long. The CDR3 DNA sequence: TGTGCCAGCAGCCAAGATGACAGGGGGGCACAGCCCCAGCATTTT. Its translation: CASSQDDRGAQPQHF.

This rearrangement joins TRBV5-1 to TRBJ1-1; D gene ambiguous. Trimming shortened V by 0 bases and J by 2 bases, and 8 bases separated the two germline ends. The CDR3 consists of 14 residues. Germline CDR1 SGHRS, CDR2 YFSETQ. The DNA for the CDR3 is TGCGCCAGCAGCTTGGCCATATCTAACACTGAAGCTTTCTTT. It translates to CASSLAISNTEAFF.